This T cell receptor (beta chain) comes out of a study of beta chain features in type 1 diabetes. Trimming took off 2 bases at V and 2 bases at J, with 16 bases between the two ends. The germline CDR1 and CDR2 sequences are MRHNA and SNTAGT. The CDR3 has 16 residues. Sequenced material consisted of expressed TCRB transcripts (all of the isolated RNA was reverse transcribed). TCRdb's copy holds only in-frame clones and misses some; the assay was immunoSEQ multiplex PCR. The sample holds 850,000 to 900,000 clones, 15% to 20% seen once. The collection from each donor was one heparinised blood draw averaging about 116 mL. This clone was counted between two and nine times.

The V gene is TRBV6-4, the J gene TRBJ2-7; maybe TRBD1 (7 bases). The sequence came from a woman aged 18-29 years in good health. Source material: naive CD4+ T cells from blood. For the CDR3, the DNA is TGTGCCAGCAGTGACGGAGGGGGCGAGCCGACCTACGAGCAGTACTTC. It specifies CASSDGGGEPTYEQYF.